The TCR beta chain described here comes from a study of blood T cell repertoires in COVID-19. Looking at the study overall: Specimens from acute and convalescent COVID-19 originated in the United States, Italy and Spain.

In the authors' workflow: Amplification from reference gene primers served as the basis for estimated nucleated cell counts. Sequencing used immunoSEQ multiplex PCR; TCRdb keeps in-frame clones, though not all of them. The V and J calls and clone size are taken from that table; D and trimming were inferred from the DNA. The table has around 360,000 clones, more than 75% seen once. CDR3 length: 13 amino acids. Trimming cost V 5 bases and J 4 bases, with 11 bases left between them. Germline CDR1 and CDR2: SGHTA and FQGNSA. Participants, about 18 to 90 years old, spanned under 25 US areas. Cohort assignment relied on participant-reported clinical history.

J is TRBJ1-2 and V is TRBV7-2; D might be TRBD1 (6 bases). Sequencing used PBMCs or T cells enriched from blood (not recorded which). The TCR comes from a man aged 35 to 55 in a cohort exposed to, infected with or recovered from COVID-19 (not recorded which). The chain's CDR3 is CASSRDILYGYTF. CDR3 sequence (DNA): TGTGCCAGCAGCCGGGACATACTCTATGGCTACACCTTC.